Below, 30 T cell receptor beta chains from the same sample are listed, as sequenced in a study of OX40 agonist ivuxolimab in advanced cancers. TCRdb keeps only in-frame clones here, not all; method: immunoSEQ multiplex PCR. The table lists roughly 56,000 clones, about 82% of them singletons, with more than 2.5% in the top ten. The input for sequencing was CD4+ or CD8+ T cells sorted from blood, taken in a trial of the OX40 agonist ivuxolimab. The receptor set was obtained from an adult with an advanced solid tumor such as melanoma, head and neck, liver or kidney cancer.

The chain employs TRBV10-3 and TRBJ1-2, with TRBD1 matching 8 bases. The germline V gene has CDR1 ENHRY and CDR2 SYGVKD. The CDR3 spans 14 residues. Trimming removed 4 bases from V and 7 bases from J; junction bases left unmatched: 8. CDR3 amino acids: CAISASDRGGGYTF. DNA of the CDR3: TGTGCCATCAGTGCCTCCGACAGGGGTGGTGGCTACACCTTC.

The chain's CDR3 is CASSLGGEKLFF. The CDR3 DNA reads TGTGCCAGCAGCTTGGGGGGTGAAAAACTGTTTTTT. V is TRBV5-8 and J is TRBJ1-4; D is ambiguous. This CDR3 has 12 amino acids. The V end was cut by 0 bases, the J end by 7 bases, with 4 bases between. CDR1 is SGHTS, CDR2 YDEGEE, per germline.

This sequence joins TRBV6-1 and TRBJ1-4, with D perhaps TRBD1 (5 bases). The CDR3 is made up of 13 amino acids. Trimming took 7 bases from V and 6 from J, leaving 12 bases between them. Looked up from germline, CDR1 is MNHNS and CDR2 is SASEGT. CDR3 in DNA: TGTGCCAGCACCCATAAAGGGGATGAAAAACTGTTTTTT. It yields the protein CASTHKGDEKLFF.

The chain recombines TRBV30 with TRBJ1-2; a weak D match, TRBD1 (6 bases). The germline V gene has CDR1 GTSNPN and CDR2 SVGIG (reference sequence). Trimming took 5 bases from V and 7 from J, leaving 11 bases between them. The CDR3 runs to 11 residues. CDR3 coding DNA: TGTGCCTGGGGGGCGACAGGTGGCTACACCTTC. Encoded protein: CAWGATGGYTF.

This rearrangement joins TRBV2 to TRBJ2-7, with D possibly matching TRBD1 (5 bases). This CDR3 spans 13 amino acids. Germline lookup yields CDR1 SNHLY and CDR2 FYNNEI. V was shortened by 5 bases and J by 0 bases, with 8 bases between the two germline ends. Here the CDR3 DNA reads TGTGCCAGCAGTACGACAGCCTCCTACGAGCAGTACTTC. Amino acid sequence: CASSTTASYEQYF.

The rearrangement uses TRBV7-3 and TRBJ2-2; D not certain. The V end lost 8 bases, the J end lost 3 bases, and 19 bases lay between the germline ends. This CDR3 has 16 residues. Germline V gene data show CDR1 as SGHTA and CDR2 as FQGTGA. The CDR3 DNA follows: TGTGCCAGCCCCTGGGGTCGTCCCCGGGACACCGGGGAGCTGTTTTTT. Its protein product is CASPWGRPRDTGELFF.

The chain joins TRBV7-2 to TRBJ1-5, with TRBD1 as a possible D gene (5 bases). The CDR3 extends over 13 amino acids. V lost 5 bases to trimming and J lost 12 bases, with 17 bases between them. Germline lookup yields CDR1 SGHTA and CDR2 FQGNSA. CDR3 in DNA: TGTGCCAGCAGCCTCCTCAACGGGGGGGTCCAGCATTTT. This gives the protein CASSLLNGGVQHF. Together with reference TRBV7-2 and TRBJ1-5, the CDR3 gives the full variable domain: GAGVSQSPSNKVTEKGKDVELRCDPISGHTALYWYRQSLGQGLEFLIYFQGNSAPDKSGLPSDRFSAERTGGSVSTLTIQRTQQEDSAVYLCASSLLNGGVQHFGDGTRLSIL.

The chain carries TRBV7-2 and TRBJ2-5, with a possible D match to TRBD1 (5 bases). Germline V lookup: CDR1 SGHTA, CDR2 FQGNSA. The CDR3 runs to 14 residues. V shed 2 bases and J shed 5 bases, with 12 bases lying between them. CDR3 residues: CASSLQGWRETQYF. The CDR3 DNA reads as TGTGCCAGCAGCTTACAGGGTTGGCGGGAGACCCAGTACTTC.

The V call is TRBV15, the J call TRBJ2-7, with D possibly matching TRBD2 (5 bases). Germline V CDR1 and CDR2: LNHNV, YYDKDF (reference sequence). The length of the CDR3 is 12 residues. The ends were cut back, 0 bases at V and 9 bases at J, with 9 bases in the middle. DNA of the CDR3: TGTGCCACCAGCAGAGAATGGGGAGTGCAGTACTTC. It translates to CATSREWGVQYF.

V usage is TRBV30 and J usage is TRBJ1-1; D ambiguous. From germline, CDR1 is GTSNPN and CDR2 SVGIG (reference sequence). CDR3 size: 13 residues. V lost 1 base to trimming and J lost 0 bases, with 6 bases between them. The CDR3 DNA reads as TGTGCCTGGAGTGAAGGGATGAACACTGAAGCTTTCTTT. It specifies CAWSEGMNTEAFF. The full variable domain, completed using reference TRBV30 and TRBJ1-1, is SQTIHQWPATLVQPVGSPLSLECTVEGTSNPNLYWYRQAAGRGLQLLFYSVGIGQISSEVPQNLSASRPQDRQFILSSKKLLLSDSGFYLCAWSEGMNTEAFFGQGTRLTVV.

The chain uses TRBV7-2 and TRBJ2-7; 7 positions match TRBD1. Germline V gene sequence: CDR1 SGHTA, CDR2 FQGNSA. The CDR3 is 12 amino acids. J lost 6 bases, V lost 5 bases, and 4 bases had no gene match. The CDR3 sequence: CASSVNRGEQYF. CDR3 DNA sequence: TGTGCCAGCAGCGTCAACAGGGGCGAGCAGTACTTC.

V usage is TRBV5-6 and J usage is TRBJ2-3; 9 bases map to TRBD1. The CDR3 length is 17 residues. Trimming at V came to 4 bases and at J to 7 bases, leaving 16 bases not matched to a gene. In germline, CDR1 is SGHDT, CDR2 YYEEEE. The CDR3: CASSPVITGQGGYTQYF. The CDR3 DNA is TGTGCCAGCAGCCCGGTGATTACGGGACAGGGCGGATATACGCAGTATTTT.

The chain has TRBV7-2 and TRBJ1-2; D might be TRBD1 (5 bases). There are 14 residues in the CDR3. Germline loops: CDR1 SGHTA, CDR2 FQGNSA. V shed 1 base and J shed 4 bases, with 10 bases lying between them. CDR3 nucleotides: TGTGCCAGCAGCTTAGATAGGGGAGGCTATGGCTACACCTTC. This encodes CASSLDRGGYGYTF.

The genes are TRBV5-1 and TRBJ2-1; D perhaps matches TRBD1 (6 bases). The V end was cut by 0 bases, the J end by 4 bases, with 11 bases between. The V gene's germline CDR1 is SGHRS and CDR2 YFSETQ. This CDR3 spans 15 amino acids. The DNA of the CDR3 is TGCGCCAGCAGCTTGGGGGGGCTAGGATACAATGAGCAGTTCTTC. Translation gives CASSLGGLGYNEQFF.

DNA of the CDR3: TGTGCCAGCAGCCGGGACAGTGAAGCTTTCTTT. It is translated as CASSRDSEAFF. The rearrangement uses TRBV5-6 and TRBJ1-1; 7 bases match TRBD1. V shed 4 bases and J 7 bases; nucleotides not matched to a gene: 1. CDR3 length: 11 residues. Germline V lookup: CDR1 SGHDT, CDR2 YYEEEE.

The J gene is TRBJ1-5, the V gene TRBV28, with D possibly matching TRBD1 (6 bases). V lost 6 bases and J lost 5, with 11 bases in between. This CDR3 has 13 residues. Germline V gives CDR1 MDHEN, CDR2 SYDVKM. Here the CDR3 reads CASSGQGYQPQHF. DNA for the CDR3: TGTGCCAGCAGCGGTCAGGGGTATCAGCCCCAGCATTTT.

This clone came up a few times. This sequence joins TRBV7-8 and TRBJ1-1, with TRBD1 as a possible D gene (6 bases). Trimming took 5 bases from V and 3 from J, leaving 19 bases between them. This CDR3 region has 16 residues. The germline gives CDR1 SGHVS, CDR2 FQNEAQ. CDR3 sequence (DNA): TGTGCCAGCAGCATGGGGCTCCGGGGGCGGGACACTGAAGCTTTCTTT. The encoded protein is CASSMGLRGRDTEAFF.

This chain links TRBV27 with TRBJ2-5; 8 nucleotides match TRBD2. Germline V gene data show CDR1 as MNHEY and CDR2 as SMNVEV (reference sequence). The CDR3 covers 18 residues. With V trimmed by 5 bases and J by 4 bases, 18 bases remained unmatched. The CDR3 sequence: CASSPNPLLAGFGETQYF. In nucleotides, the CDR3 is TGTGCCAGCAGTCCGAACCCGTTGTTAGCGGGGTTCGGAGAGACCCAGTACTTC.

The rearrangement uses TRBV11-3 and TRBJ2-1, with D unresolved. Trimming stripped 4 bases from V and 7 bases from J, with 14 bases between. CDR3 size: 14 residues. The germline V gene has CDR1 SGHNT and CDR2 YENEEA. The CDR3 sequence: CASSSRWGENEQFF. CDR3 bases: TGTGCCAGCAGCTCCCGCTGGGGTGAAAATGAGCAGTTCTTC.

The chain links TRBV7-6 to TRBJ1-4; D remains unclear. CDR3 size: 15 residues. The germline V and J ends were trimmed by 1 base and 7 bases, with 13 bases remaining between them. Germline-derived CDR1 and CDR2 are SGHVS and FNYEAQ. This CDR3 is CASSLGSDVTEKLFF. Here the CDR3 DNA reads TGTGCCAGCAGCTTAGGGTCAGACGTAACTGAAAAACTGTTTTTT.

This sequence joins TRBV19 and TRBJ1-3; D gene uncertain. The germline V gene encodes CDR1 LNHDA and CDR2 SQIVND (reference sequence). V dropped 5 bases and J dropped 4 bases, with 9 bases sitting between them. This CDR3 spans 13 amino acids. The CDR3 DNA follows: TGTGCCAGTAGTGGACTACAGGGAAACACCATATATTTT. It specifies CASSGLQGNTIYF.

The CDR3 here is CASSSQPGGETQYF. CDR3 coding DNA: TGTGCCAGCAGCTCCCAACCCGGGGGAGAGACCCAGTACTTC. This chain connects TRBV7-2 to TRBJ2-5, with a possible D match to TRBD2 (6 bases). Germline V lookup: CDR1 SGHTA, CDR2 FQGNSA. The CDR3 extends over 14 amino acids. V lost 4 bases and J lost 4, with 13 bases in between.

This chain joins TRBV7-9 and TRBJ2-7; possibly TRBD1 for D (6 bases). Germline V gene data show CDR1 as SEHNR and CDR2 as FQNEAQ (reference sequence). The CDR3 has 15 residues. V was pared by 1 base and J by 2 bases, with 12 bases between. The CDR3, as DNA: TGTGCCAGCAGCTTAGTGGACAGCCCCGCCTACGAGCAGTACTTC. It specifies CASSLVDSPAYEQYF.

The chain links TRBV7-9 to TRBJ2-5; no firm D call. This CDR3 is 11 amino acids long. Germline V gene lookup returns CDR1 SEHNR and CDR2 FQNEAQ (reference sequence). V lost 8 bases and J 5 bases, leaving 9 bases between the germline ends. This CDR3 is CASRYGETQYF. The CDR3 DNA reads TGTGCCAGCCGATATGGGGAGACCCAGTACTTC.

V and J are TRBV6-5 and TRBJ2-7; no reliable D call. CDR3 length equals 15 residues. V was pared by 4 bases and J by 6 bases, with 19 bases between. CDR1 MNHEY and CDR2 SVGAGI come from the germline V gene. The CDR3, as DNA: TGTGCCAGCAGTTTAGACCCGCTTGGTACCTCCGAGCAGTACTTC. Its protein is CASSLDPLGTSEQYF.

This chain connects TRBV15 to TRBJ1-2; TRBD1 might be the D (6 bases). Germline assignment: CDR1 LNHNV and CDR2 YYDKDF (reference sequence). The CDR3 length is 16 residues. V was shortened by 1 base and J by 0 bases, with 12 bases between the two germline ends. This CDR3 is CATSRAGGRSNYGYTF. The CDR3, as DNA: TGTGCCACCAGCAGAGCTGGGGGGCGCTCTAACTATGGCTACACCTTC.

A single count supports this clone. The chain employs TRBV4-2 and TRBJ2-7; 12 nucleotides match TRBD2. CDR1 is LGHNA, CDR2 YNFKEQ, per germline. V was clipped by 0 bases and J by 0 bases; unmatched bases: 12. This CDR3 contains 20 residues. CDR3 amino acids: CASSQDLGTSGFFSSYEQYF. The CDR3 region has the DNA TGTGCCAGCAGCCAAGATTTGGGGACTAGCGGGTTTTTTAGCTCCTACGAGCAGTACTTC.

This clone was counted between two and nine times. V is TRBV14 and J is TRBJ1-2; 7 nucleotides match TRBD1. Germline loops: CDR1 SGHDN, CDR2 FVKESK. There are 15 residues in the CDR3. The J segment lost 4 bases and the V segment lost 0 bases, leaving 5 bases of the junction unmatched. CDR3 region: CASSQDPRGGYGYTF. The CDR3, as DNA: TGTGCCAGCAGCCAAGATCCCAGGGGGGGCTATGGCTACACCTTC.

The chain recombines TRBV18 with TRBJ2-7; tentatively, D is TRBD1 (6 bases). Trimming took off 3 bases at V and 2 bases at J, with 11 bases between the two ends. Germline V gene lookup returns CDR1 KGHSH and CDR2 LQKENI. This CDR3 contains 14 residues. The chain's CDR3 is CASSPDRSAYEQYF. In DNA, the CDR3 is TGTGCCAGCTCACCCGACAGGAGCGCCTACGAGCAGTACTTC. Filled out from reference TRBV18 and TRBJ2-7, the complete variable domain reads NAGVMQNPRHLVRRRGQEARLRCSPMKGHSHVYWYRQLPEEGLKFMVYLQKENIIDESGMPKERFSAEFPKEGPSILRIQQVVRGDSAAYFCASSPDRSAYEQYFGPGTRLTVT.

This rearrangement joins TRBV5-1 to TRBJ2-5, with TRBD2 matching over 8 bases. V was clipped by 2 bases and J by 1 base; unmatched bases: 16. Germline V gene sequence: CDR1 SGHRS, CDR2 YFSETQ. CDR3 length equals 19 residues. DNA of the CDR3: TGCGCCAGCAGCTTAGTCCCCAGTGGTTGGCGGGGGGCCCAAGAGACCCAGTACTTC. Translated, it gives CASSLVPSGWRGAQETQYF.